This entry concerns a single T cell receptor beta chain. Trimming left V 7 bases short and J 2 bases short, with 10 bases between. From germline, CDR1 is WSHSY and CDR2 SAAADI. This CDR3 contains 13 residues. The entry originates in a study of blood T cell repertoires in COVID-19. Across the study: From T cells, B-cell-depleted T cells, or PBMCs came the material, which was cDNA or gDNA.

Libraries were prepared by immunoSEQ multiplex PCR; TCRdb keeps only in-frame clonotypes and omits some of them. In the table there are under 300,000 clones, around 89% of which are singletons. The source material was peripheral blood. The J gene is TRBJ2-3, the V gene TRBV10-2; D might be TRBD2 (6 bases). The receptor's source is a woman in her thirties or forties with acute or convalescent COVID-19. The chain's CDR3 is CASKTGDTDTQYF. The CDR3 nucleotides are TGCGCCAGCAAAACGGGGGACACAGATACGCAGTATTTT.